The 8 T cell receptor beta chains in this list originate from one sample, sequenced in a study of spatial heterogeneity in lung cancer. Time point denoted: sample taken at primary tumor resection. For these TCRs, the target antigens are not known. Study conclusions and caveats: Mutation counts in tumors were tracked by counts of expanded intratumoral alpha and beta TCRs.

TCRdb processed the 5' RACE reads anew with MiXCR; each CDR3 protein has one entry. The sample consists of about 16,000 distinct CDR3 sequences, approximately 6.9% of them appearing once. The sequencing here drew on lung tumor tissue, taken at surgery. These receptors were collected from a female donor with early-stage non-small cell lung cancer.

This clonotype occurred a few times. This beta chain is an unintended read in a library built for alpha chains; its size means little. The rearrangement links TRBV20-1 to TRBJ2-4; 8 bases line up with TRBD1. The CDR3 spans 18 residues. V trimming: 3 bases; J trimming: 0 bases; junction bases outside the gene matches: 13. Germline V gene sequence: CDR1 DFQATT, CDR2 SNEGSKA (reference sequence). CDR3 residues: CSARTDRATYIAKNIQYF. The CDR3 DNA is TGCAGTGCTAGGACGGACAGGGCCACTTATATAGCCAAAAACATTCAGTACTTC.

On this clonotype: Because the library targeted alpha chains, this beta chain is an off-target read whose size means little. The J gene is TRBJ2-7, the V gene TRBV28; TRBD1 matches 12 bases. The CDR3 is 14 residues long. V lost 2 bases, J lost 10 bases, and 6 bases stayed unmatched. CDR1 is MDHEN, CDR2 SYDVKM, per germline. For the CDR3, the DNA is TGTGCCAGCAGTTTAGCCGGGACAGGGGGCCCCCAGTACTTC. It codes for CASSLAGTGGPQYF.

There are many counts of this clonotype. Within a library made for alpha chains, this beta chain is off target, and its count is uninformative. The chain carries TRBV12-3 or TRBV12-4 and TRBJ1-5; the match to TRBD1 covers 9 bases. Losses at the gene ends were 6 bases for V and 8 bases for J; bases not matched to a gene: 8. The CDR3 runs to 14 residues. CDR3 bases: TGTGCCAGCAGCCAGACAGGGGGTTCGGAGCCCCAGCATTTT. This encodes CASSQTGGSEPQHF.

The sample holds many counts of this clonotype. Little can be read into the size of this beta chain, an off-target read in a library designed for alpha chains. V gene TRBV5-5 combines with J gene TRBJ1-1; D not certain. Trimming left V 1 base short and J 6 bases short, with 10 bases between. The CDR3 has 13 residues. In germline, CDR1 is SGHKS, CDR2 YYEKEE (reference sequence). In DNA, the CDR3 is TGTGCCAGCAGCTTGTTGTCGAGGGCTGAAGCTTTCTTT. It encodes CASSLLSRAEAFF.

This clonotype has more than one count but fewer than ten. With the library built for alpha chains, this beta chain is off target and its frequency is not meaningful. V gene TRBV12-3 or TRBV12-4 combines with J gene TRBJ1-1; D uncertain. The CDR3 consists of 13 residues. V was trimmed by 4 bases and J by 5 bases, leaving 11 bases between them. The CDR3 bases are TGTGCCAGCAGTTGGACTGTGGGAACTGAAGCTTTCTTT. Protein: CASSWTVGTEAFF.

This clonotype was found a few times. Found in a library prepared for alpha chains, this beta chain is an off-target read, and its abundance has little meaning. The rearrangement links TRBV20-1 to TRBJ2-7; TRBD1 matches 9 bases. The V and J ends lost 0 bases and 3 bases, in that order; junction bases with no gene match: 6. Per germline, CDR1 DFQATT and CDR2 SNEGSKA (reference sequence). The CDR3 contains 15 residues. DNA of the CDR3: TGCAGTGCTAGAGATCGGACAGGGGACTACTACGAGCAGTACTTC. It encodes CSARDRTGDYYEQYF.

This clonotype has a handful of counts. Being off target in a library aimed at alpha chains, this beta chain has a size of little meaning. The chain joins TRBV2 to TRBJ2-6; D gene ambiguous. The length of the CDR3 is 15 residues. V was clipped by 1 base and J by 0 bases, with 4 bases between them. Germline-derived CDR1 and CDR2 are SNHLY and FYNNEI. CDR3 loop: CASSEGGSGANVLTF. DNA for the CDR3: TGTGCCAGCAGTGAAGGCGGCTCTGGGGCCAACGTCCTGACTTTC.

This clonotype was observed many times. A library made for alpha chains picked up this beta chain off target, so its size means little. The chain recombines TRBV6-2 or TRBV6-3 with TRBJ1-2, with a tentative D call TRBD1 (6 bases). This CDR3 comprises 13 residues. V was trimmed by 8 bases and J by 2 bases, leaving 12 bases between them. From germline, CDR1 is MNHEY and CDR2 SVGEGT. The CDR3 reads CASWGQPNYGYTF. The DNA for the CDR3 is TGTGCCAGCTGGGGGCAGCCCAACTATGGCTACACCTTC.